These T cell receptor beta chains were read from a single sample in a study of CD8 T cells in ankylosing spondylitis. TCRdb passed the 5' RACE reads through MiXCR, listing each CDR3 protein once. The repertoire includes 350,000 or so distinct CDR3 sequences, approximately 10% of them detected once, and 9.1% sits in the top ten. The sample taken for sequencing was blood, either unsorted or a sorted T cell fraction (not recorded which). The receptors were sampled from a female donor with ankylosing spondylitis or in good health (not recorded which). CDR3s leave out the opening cysteine and the closing phenylalanine or tryptophan. D genes are given only for firm matches.

d_call cdr3_length v_call cdr3_aa
TRBD2 15 TRBV20-1 CAELILAGSLTDTQY
NA 12 TRBV10-3 AIIGVPNTGELF
NA 16 TRBV6-5 ASSLPYRRGGKDTEAF
NA 12 TRBV27 ASSFTAFYNEQF
NA 11 TRBV28 ASSLTQGYEQY
NA 17 TRBV5-1 ASRKIRGAGEFSTDTQY
TRBD2 12 TRBV7-3 ASSSGLATDTQY
NA 13 TRBV15 ATSRDLGVRTEAF
NA 11 TRBV12-3/TRBV12-4 ASTLLMNTEAF
NA 10 TRBV5-1 ASSGSGDEQY
TRBD2 13 TRBV19 ASSTGLAAYNEQF
NA 14 TRBV7-2 ASSLGGRESPPPLH
TRBD1 14 TRBV5-4 ASSPGGQGNTDTQY
TRBD2 12 TRBV10-3 ALQREPPTGELF
NA 12 TRBV5-1 ASSVSGQINEQF
TRBD2 14 TRBV6-1 ASSEAVLAGVNEQF
TRBD1 15 TRBV4-1 ASSQEGTAYSNQPQH
NA 12 TRBV5-1 ASGSQGSTDTQY
TRBD2 14 TRBV20-1 SAVLAGGPSTDTQY
TRBD2 16 TRBV20-1 SALGLAGDSSAYNEQF
NA 13 TRBV6-2/TRBV6-3 ASSYPGRSYNEQF
TRBD1 16 TRBV15 ATSREGQGAWDKNIQY
TRBD1 15 TRBV18 ASSPLSGTGGGQPQH
NA 11 TRBV7-2 ASRILGGPEAF
NA 13 TRBV4-1 ASSQWFGGANVLT
TRBD1 10 TRBV25-1 ASRQGALEAF
TRBD1 14 TRBV7-2 ASSSRDRVAYGELF
NA 11 TRBV9 ASSPERGSPLH
NA 10 TRBV6-6 ASGAGGNTIY
NA 12 TRBV20-1 SARGLGGNTEAF
NA 12 TRBV19 ASSIEGAPNGYT
TRBD1 13 TRBV12-3/TRBV12-4 ASTPSGGGHYGYT
NA 13 TRBV7-9 ASSPPGLTYNEQF
NA 10 TRBV27 ASSQEGHEQF
NA 14 TRBV20-1 SARIWGSRRSYEQY
NA 16 TRBV20-1 SARDSRTLDSYNSPLH
NA 11 TRBV20-1 STIYLHSYEQY
NA 13 TRBV4-1 ASSQDRGRGEKLF
NA 9 TRBV28 ASSFIETQY
TRBD1 12 TRBV24-1 ATSDRQGAGELF
NA 13 TRBV7-2 ASSAQPGDNSPLH
NA 13 TRBV10-3 AISESGANTGELF
TRBD1 13 TRBV5-1 ASSLAGQGAEEQY
TRBD1 13 TRBV6-5 ASSSLLTGVYGYT
NA 12 TRBV20-1 SASWPGAVYEQY
NA 11 TRBV10-3 ATSSRGVTEAF
TRBD2 14 TRBV5-1 ASSLATSGPTNEQF